Listed below are T cell receptor beta chains from one sample, sequenced in a study of blood T cell repertoires in COVID-19. The protocol was immunoSEQ multiplex PCR, while the TCRdb copy is restricted to in-frame clones and leaves out a portion. The table has about 150,000 clones, under 90% seen once. Sequences were obtained from peripheral blood. These receptors all stem from a human donor in a cohort sampled during active COVID-19. CDR3s include the opening cysteine and the closing phenylalanine or tryptophan. D genes are given only for firm matches. Clone size is given for some rows only: seen once, a few or many times, or a class if the clone is expanded.

v_gene	j_gene	d_gene	abundance	CDR3nt	CDR3aa
TRBV6-2/TRBV6-3	TRBJ2-5	TRBD1	-	TGTGCCAGCAGTTACTACCGGGACAGGGGATTGATCAAAGAGACCCAGTACTTC	CASSYYRDRGLIKETQYF
TRBV5-5	TRBJ2-4	TRBD1	-	TGTGCCAGCAGCTGGGGACAGACCAAAAACATTCAGTACTTC	CASSWGQTKNIQYF
TRBV19	TRBJ1-1	-	few	TGTGCCAGTAGTCCCGCGGTTGGTGGCACTGAAGCTTTCTTT	CASSPAVGGTEAFF
TRBV12-3/TRBV12-4	TRBJ1-2	TRBD1	-	TGTGCCAGCAGTGCAGGGGGCGGCTACACCTTC	CASSAGGGYTF
TRBV18	TRBJ1-2	-	few	TGTGCCAGCTCACCTGACACGGGATTGGGCTACACCTTC	CASSPDTGLGYTF
TRBV25-1	TRBJ2-3	-	-	TGTGCCAGCAGTGAATTGACCCAGGGGAGAGATACGCAGTATTTT	CASSELTQGRDTQYF
TRBV29-1	TRBJ2-1	-	-	TGCAGCTCCCAGGTGGTTAGAAATGAGCAGTTCTTC	CSSQVVRNEQFF
TRBV6-1	TRBJ1-2	-	-	TGTGCCAGCAGTGAATTTTCGGGACAAAGTAACTATGGCTACACCTTC	CASSEFSGQSNYGYTF
TRBV6-6	TRBJ2-1	-	-	TGTGCCAGCAGCCGGGACACCAATGAGCAGTTCTTC	CASSRDTNEQFF
TRBV7-2	TRBJ1-2	TRBD1	-	TGTGCCAGCAGCTTAGCGCTTAACAGGGGTGGCTACACCTTC	CASSLALNRGGYTF
TRBV9	TRBJ1-1	-	-	TGTGCCAGCAGCGTAGGAGGGTCTGGAGGTGAAGCTTTCTTT	CASSVGGSGGEAFF
TRBV7-3	TRBJ2-5	TRBD1	-	TGTGCCAGCAGTCCAGGGACAGGGGGCATGGAGACCCAGTACTTC	CASSPGTGGMETQYF
TRBV7-8	TRBJ1-5	TRBD1	-	TGTGCCAGCAGCTCGGGACAGACAAATCAGCCCCAGCATTTT	CASSSGQTNQPQHF
TRBV4-2	TRBJ1-5	-	-	TGTGCCAGCAGCCAAGAATCGATTTGGGGAGGAACGGTTTATCAGCCCCAGCATTTT	CASSQESIWGGTVYQPQHF
TRBV5-1	TRBJ2-7	-	-	TGCGCCAGCAGCGAAGCACCCGCCGGCTACGAGCAGTACTTC	CASSEAPAGYEQYF
TRBV10-3	TRBJ1-1	TRBD1	-	TGTGCCATCAGTGAGTTGGGGACAGGGGCTTTCTTT	CAISELGTGAFF
TRBV12-3/TRBV12-4	TRBJ2-3	-	-	TGTGCCACTGGACAATCTAGCACAGATACGCAGTATTTT	CATGQSSTDTQYF
TRBV5-1	TRBJ2-7	-	-	TGCGCCAGCAGCTATCTAGGTCTCTCCTACGAGCAGTACTTC	CASSYLGLSYEQYF
TRBV5-1	TRBJ2-7	TRBD1	-	TGCGCCAGCAGCTTGGGTGGGACAGGGGACTACGAGCAGTACTTC	CASSLGGTGDYEQYF
TRBV11-3	TRBJ2-1	-	once	TGTGCCAGCAGCTCTGTCGATGAGCAGTTCTTC	CASSSVDEQFF
TRBV6-5	TRBJ2-7	TRBD1	-	TGTGCCAGCAGTCCAGGACAGGGGTCCCCCTACGAGCAGTACTTC	CASSPGQGSPYEQYF
TRBV7-2	TRBJ1-2	-	-	TGTGCCAGCAGCACACAGGCTTCTGGGGGCTACACCTTC	CASSTQASGGYTF
TRBV10-3	TRBJ2-2	-	-	TGTGCCATCACATCAGAAACGAACACCGGGGAGCTGTTTTTT	CAITSETNTGELFF
TRBV11-2	TRBJ2-5	TRBD2	-	TGTGCCAGCAGCTTAGATCACGGGACTAGCGTCCAAGAGACCCAGTACTTC	CASSLDHGTSVQETQYF
TRBV9	TRBJ1-6	-	-	TGTGCCAGCAGCGTGGGGCAGCCGGAATCACCCCTCCACTTT	CASSVGQPESPLHF
TRBV19	TRBJ2-3	TRBD2	-	TGTGCCAGTAGCCCCGGGGGAGGGGCGGGCACAGATACGCAGTATTTT	CASSPGGGAGTDTQYF
TRBV9	TRBJ2-3	-	-	TGTGCCAGCAGCGTAAGACAGGTTGGCACAGATACGCAGTATTTT	CASSVRQVGTDTQYF
TRBV5-1	TRBJ2-5	-	-	TGCGCCAGCAGCTTGTTGGGGCCCCAAGAGACCCAGTACTTC	CASSLLGPQETQYF
TRBV5-1	TRBJ1-3	-	-	TGCGCCAGCGGAGAATTAGGGGGAGCTGGAAACACCATATATTTT	CASGELGGAGNTIYF
TRBV13	TRBJ1-2	TRBD1	once	TGTGCCAGCAGATTCGGACAGGCGGAGTATGGCTACACCTTC	CASRFGQAEYGYTF
TRBV4-3	TRBJ1-3	-	-	TGCGCCAGCAGCCAATACAGGGCGGACACCATATATTTT	CASSQYRADTIYF